These T cell receptor beta chains were read from a single sample in a study of cytomegalovirus exposure and HLA in healthy donors. Method: immunoSEQ multiplex PCR; TCRdb's copy keeps in-frame clones and lacks some. Among 160,000 or so clones listed, approximately 78% were seen once. The sample comprised PBMCs. The receptors were gathered from a woman between 35 and 50 years old in good health and CMV-seronegative. The CDR3 runs from the conserved cysteine through the conserved F or W. A D gene is named only where the DNA matches it firmly. Size values are once, few and many counts, or a class for expanded clones, and some rows have none.

j_call | v_call | d_call | clone_size | cdr3_nt | cdr3_aa
TRBJ1-2 | TRBV7-6 | . | . | TGTGCCAGCAGGGGACTTTATGGCTACACCTTC | CASRGLYGYTF
TRBJ1-1 | TRBV6-5 | . | . | TGTGCCAGCAGCCGAGCCGGTACCCACACTGAAGCTTTCTTT | CASSRAGTHTEAFF
TRBJ1-3 | TRBV7-9 | . | few | TGTGCCAGCAGCCGAGAGTTGGACACCATATATTTT | CASSRELDTIYF
TRBJ2-2 | TRBV11-3 | . | . | TGTGCCAGCAGCGGGGGCAGGAACACCGGGGAGCTGTTTTTT | CASSGGRNTGELFF
TRBJ2-4 | TRBV6-5 | . | . | TGTGCCAGCAAGGGGATAGGACAAAAAAACATTCAGTACTTC | CASKGIGQKNIQYF
TRBJ1-2 | TRBV9 | TRBD1 | . | TGTGCCAGCAGCGGAGGTGGGACAGGGGTGGACTATGGCTACACCTTC | CASSGGGTGVDYGYTF
TRBJ1-5 | TRBV2 | . | . | TGTGCCAGCAGTATTATGGCCGCCTCCAATCAGCCCCAGCATTTT | CASSIMAASNQPQHF
TRBJ1-1 | TRBV9 | TRBD1 | . | TGTGCCAGCAGCGTAGTGCAGGGGGCGGACACTGAAGCTTTCTTT | CASSVVQGADTEAFF
TRBJ1-5 | TRBV5-4 | TRBD1 | . | TGTGCCAGCAGCTCGGACAGGGGAATCCGCAATCAGCCCCAGCATTTT | CASSSDRGIRNQPQHF
TRBJ2-3 | TRBV7-6 | TRBD2 | . | TGTGCCAGCAGCTTACGGGTAGCGGGGTCCTACACAGATACGCAGTATTTT | CASSLRVAGSYTDTQYF
TRBJ1-6 | TRBV5-1 | TRBD1 | . | TGCGCCAGCAGCGCGGACAGGGGAAATTCACCCCTCCACTTT | CASSADRGNSPLHF
TRBJ2-7 | TRBV5-1 | TRBD1 | . | TGCGCCAGCAGCTTGGCGGCAGGGGGCGTTTCCGAGCAGTACTTC | CASSLAAGGVSEQYF
TRBJ2-3 | TRBV11-2 | TRBD2 | . | TGTGCCAGCAGCTTAGCGGGGGGGCGGGATACGCAGTATTTT | CASSLAGGRDTQYF
TRBJ1-5 | TRBV5-1 | . | few | TGCGCCAGCAGCCTCAGGACGGGGGATCAGCCCCAGCATTTT | CASSLRTGDQPQHF
TRBJ1-2 | TRBV6-5 | TRBD1 | . | TGTGCCAGCAGGCCACAGGGGCCCGCTAACTATGGCTACACCTTC | CASRPQGPANYGYTF
TRBJ1-4 | TRBV14 | . | . | TGTGCCAGCAGCCACATGCGGCAGGGGTTGAGGAGGGAAAAACTGTTTTTT | CASSHMRQGLRREKLFF
TRBJ2-3 | TRBV9 | TRBD2 | . | TGTGCCAGCAGCGAACGACCCTCGATGCGTAGCGGGGGTAGCACAGATACGCAGTATTTT | CASSERPSMRSGGSTDTQYF
TRBJ2-3 | TRBV15 | TRBD2 | . | TGTGCCACCAGTGGGACCGCGGGGGGGACAGATACGCAGTATTTT | CATSGTAGGTDTQYF
TRBJ2-6 | TRBV19 | . | . | TGTGCCAGTAGGGACAATGGGGCCAACGTCCTGACTTTC | CASRDNGANVLTF
TRBJ1-1 | TRBV15 | . | . | TGTGCCACCAGCAACTACGACAGAAACACTGAAGCTTTCTTT | CATSNYDRNTEAFF
TRBJ2-4 | TRBV7-9 | TRBD2 | . | TGTGCCAGCAGCTCAGGACTAGCGGGGGGGAAAAACATTCAGTACTTC | CASSSGLAGGKNIQYF
TRBJ2-5 | TRBV11-2 | . | . | TGTGCCAGCAGCTCGACAACAGGAAAGGGAGAGACCCAGTACTTC | CASSSTTGKGETQYF
TRBJ2-2 | TRBV7-3 | TRBD2 | . | TGTGCCAGCAGCTTTAGCGGGGGAGCGAACACCGGGGAGCTGTTTTTT | CASSFSGGANTGELFF
TRBJ1-2 | TRBV7-2 | TRBD1 | . | TGTGCCAGCAGCTTGACAGGGGAGTCCTTCGGCTACACCTTC | CASSLTGESFGYTF
TRBJ2-7 | TRBV7-2 | TRBD1 | few | TGTGCCAGCAGCTTAGAAAGGGGGCCTGCCTACGAGCAGTACTTC | CASSLERGPAYEQYF
TRBJ1-2 | TRBV5-8 | . | few | TGTGCCAGCAGCCCCCGGGAGTTTAACTATGGCTACACCTTC | CASSPREFNYGYTF
TRBJ1-1 | TRBV5-4 | TRBD1 | once | TGTGCCAGCAGTAAAGACAGGGGCCTTATGAACACTGAAGCTTTCTTT | CASSKDRGLMNTEAFF
TRBJ1-5 | TRBV5-1 | . | once | TGCGCCAGCAGCTTAGGCGGTAGCAATCAGCCCCAGCATTTT | CASSLGGSNQPQHF
TRBJ1-2 | TRBV12-5 | TRBD1 | . | TGTGCTAGTGGTCCTCGCGCAGGGGGCGATTCTTTTGGCTACACCTTC | CASGPRAGGDSFGYTF
TRBJ2-1 | TRBV7-9 | . | . | TGTGCCAGCAGCTTCGACGCAGGGGTCCATGAGCAGTTCTTC | CASSFDAGVHEQFF
TRBJ2-3 | TRBV5-1 | . | . | TGCGCCAGCAGCTTGGGGGGGCGCGCGGATACGCAGTATTTT | CASSLGGRADTQYF
TRBJ1-1 | TRBV6-5 | TRBD1 | few | TGTGCCAGCAGCCAGGGGGCCTTAGCTTTCTTT | CASSQGALAFF
TRBJ2-1 | TRBV27 | TRBD1 | few | TGTGCCAGCAGTGGGGACAGGCGAGCAAAGCAGTTCTTC | CASSGDRRAKQFF
TRBJ1-1 | TRBV30 | TRBD1 | . | TGTGCCTGGAGGACAGGGGGCTATACTGAAGCTTTCTTT | CAWRTGGYTEAFF
TRBJ2-5 | TRBV28 | TRBD2 | few | TGTGCCAGTTGCCGGGGGGGGAGGGAGACCCAGTACTTC | CASCRGGRETQYF
TRBJ1-2 | TRBV5-1 | TRBD1 | . | TGCGCCAGCAGCTCCGGGACAGCTTCCTGGGACTATGGCTACACCTTC | CASSSGTASWDYGYTF
TRBJ1-2 | TRBV13 | TRBD1 | . | TGTGCCAGCAGCTTGCGACAGGGGTCTAGGAACTATGGCTACACCTTC | CASSLRQGSRNYGYTF
TRBJ1-5 | TRBV19 | . | . | TGTGCCAGTAGGCGGGGAGGAACAGGACCCCAGCATTTT | CASRRGGTGPQHF
TRBJ1-5 | TRBV11-2 | . | few | TGTGCCAGCAGCTTGGCAGTTAATCAGCCCCAGCATTTT | CASSLAVNQPQHF
TRBJ1-2 | TRBV15 | . | . | TGTGCCACCAGCAGAGCTAGGACAGCTAACTATGGCTACACCTTC | CATSRARTANYGYTF
TRBJ2-7 | TRBV6-6 | TRBD2 | once | TGTGCCAGCAGTTTAGCGGGGGACGGCTACGAGCAGTACTTC | CASSLAGDGYEQYF
TRBJ2-1 | TRBV7-3 | TRBD2 | . | TGTGCCAGCAGCCCCCAGCCAGCGGGGGGAAAATACAATGAGCAGTTCTTC | CASSPQPAGGKYNEQFF
TRBJ1-1 | TRBV19 | TRBD1 | . | TGTGCCAGTAGTACCCAGACAGGGGGGGCTGAAGCTTTCTTT | CASSTQTGGAEAFF
TRBJ2-7 | TRBV5-4 | TRBD2 | . | TGTGCCAGCAGCTTGGAGGGGGCGGGGGGGTACGAGCAGTACTTC | CASSLEGAGGYEQYF
TRBJ1-5 | TRBV10-2 | TRBD1 | . | TGCGCCAGCCGAACAGGGGGCGTAAGCAATCAGCCCCAGCATTTT | CASRTGGVSNQPQHF
TRBJ2-1 | TRBV9 | TRBD2 | . | TGTGCCAGCAGCGAAAGCGGGGGGGCGAACAATGAGCAGTTCTTC | CASSESGGANNEQFF
TRBJ1-1 | TRBV7-9 | . | . | TGTTCCAGCAGCCCCGGGGGTCGAATCCTGAACACTGAAGCTTTCTTT | CSSSPGGRILNTEAFF
TRBJ1-1 | TRBV7-9 | . | . | TGTTCCAGCAGCTTTATCTTGGGGGGGAACACTGAAGCTTTCTTT | CSSSFILGGNTEAFF
TRBJ2-2 | TRBV11-3 | . | . | TGTGCCAGCAGCCTAAACACCGGGGAGCTGTTTTTT | CASSLNTGELFF
TRBJ2-2 | TRBV7-6 | . | few | TGTGCCAGCAGCTTAGACACCCTCGGGGCCGGGGAGCTGTTTTTT | CASSLDTLGAGELFF
TRBJ1-1 | TRBV6-6 | . | . | TGTGCCAGCAGTTCGAAGGGCGGGACTGAAGCTTTCTTT | CASSSKGGTEAFF
TRBJ2-1 | TRBV7-2 | TRBD2 | . | TGTGCCAGCAGGCATCCTACTAGCGGGGGCTCCTATGAGCAGTTCTTC | CASRHPTSGGSYEQFF
TRBJ1-2 | TRBV6-5 | TRBD1 | . | TGTGCCAGCAGTGTCGGTCCGGGACAGATCTATGGCTACACCTTC | CASSVGPGQIYGYTF
TRBJ2-1 | TRBV7-3 | TRBD2 | . | TGTGCCAGCAGCTTAGTTGTCGGGGGGGGCGACAATGAGCAGTTCTTC | CASSLVVGGGDNEQFF
TRBJ2-5 | TRBV19 | TRBD2 | . | TGTGCCAGTAGTCCTAGCGGGGTCCAAGAGACCCAGTACTTC | CASSPSGVQETQYF
TRBJ2-5 | TRBV6-4 | TRBD1 | . | TGTGCCAGCGGCCGGGACAGAGCCTACCAAGAGACCCAGTACTTC | CASGRDRAYQETQYF
TRBJ2-5 | TRBV5-1 | . | . | TGCGCCAGCAGCGGGGGACTCCCAGATAGGGAGACCCAGTACTTC | CASSGGLPDRETQYF
TRBJ2-3 | TRBV18 | . | . | TGTGCCAGCTCGTACGACAGACAGTACACAGATACGCAGTATTTT | CASSYDRQYTDTQYF
TRBJ1-1 | TRBV6-5 | . | . | TGTGCCAGCAGTTACTCCGGCAGCGAGATGAACACTGAAGCTTTCTTT | CASSYSGSEMNTEAFF